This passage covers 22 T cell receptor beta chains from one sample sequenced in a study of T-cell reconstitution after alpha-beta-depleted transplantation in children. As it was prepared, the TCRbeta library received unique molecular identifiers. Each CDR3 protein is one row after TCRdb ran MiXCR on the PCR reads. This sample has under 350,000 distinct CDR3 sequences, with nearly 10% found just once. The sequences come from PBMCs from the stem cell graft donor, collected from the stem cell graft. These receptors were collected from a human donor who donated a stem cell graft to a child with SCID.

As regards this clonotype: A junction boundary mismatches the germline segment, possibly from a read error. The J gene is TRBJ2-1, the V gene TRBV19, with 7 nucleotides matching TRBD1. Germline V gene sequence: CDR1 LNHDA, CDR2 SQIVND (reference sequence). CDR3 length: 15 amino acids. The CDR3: CASIPDRSSDNEQFF. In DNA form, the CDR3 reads TGTGCCAGTATCCCGGACAGGAGCTCCGACAATGAGCAGTTCTTC.

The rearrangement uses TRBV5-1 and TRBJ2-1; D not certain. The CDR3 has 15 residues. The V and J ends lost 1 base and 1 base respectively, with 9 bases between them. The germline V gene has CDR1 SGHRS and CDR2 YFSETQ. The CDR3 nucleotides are TGCGCCAGCAGCTTGTTTTGGGGATCCTACAATGAGCAGTTCTTC. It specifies CASSLFWGSYNEQFF.

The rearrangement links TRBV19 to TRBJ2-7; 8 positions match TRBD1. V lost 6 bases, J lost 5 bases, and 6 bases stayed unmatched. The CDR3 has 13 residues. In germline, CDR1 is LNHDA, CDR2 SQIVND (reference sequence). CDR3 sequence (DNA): TGTGCCAGTAGAAAGACAGGGGACAACGAGCAGTACTTC. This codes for CASRKTGDNEQYF.

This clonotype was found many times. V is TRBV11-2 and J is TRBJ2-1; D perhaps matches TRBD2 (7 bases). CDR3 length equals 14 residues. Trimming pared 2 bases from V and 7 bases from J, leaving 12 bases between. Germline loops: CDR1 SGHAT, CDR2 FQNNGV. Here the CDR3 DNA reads TGTGCCAGCAGCTTAAGTCGGGGGGCAAATGAGCAGTTCTTC. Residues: CASSLSRGANEQFF. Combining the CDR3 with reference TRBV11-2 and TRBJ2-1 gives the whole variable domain EAGVAQSPRYKIIEKRQSVAFWCNPISGHATLYWYQQILGQGPKLLIQFQNNGVVDDSQLPKDRFSAERLKGVDSTLKIQPAKLEDSAVYLCASSLSRGANEQFFGPGTRLTVL.

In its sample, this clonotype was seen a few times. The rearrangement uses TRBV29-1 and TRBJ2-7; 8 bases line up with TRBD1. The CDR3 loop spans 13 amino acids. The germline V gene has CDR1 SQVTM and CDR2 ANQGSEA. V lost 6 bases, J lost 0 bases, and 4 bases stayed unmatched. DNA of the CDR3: TGCAGCGTCTTGACAGGGGACTCCTACGAGCAGTACTTC. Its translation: CSVLTGDSYEQYF.

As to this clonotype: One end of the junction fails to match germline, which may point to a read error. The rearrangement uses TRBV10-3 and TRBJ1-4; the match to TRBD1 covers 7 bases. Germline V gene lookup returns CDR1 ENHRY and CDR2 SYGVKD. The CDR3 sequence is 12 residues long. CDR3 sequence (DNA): TGCGCCATCGGGACAGAAAATGAAAAACTGTTTTTT. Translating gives CAIGTENEKLFF.

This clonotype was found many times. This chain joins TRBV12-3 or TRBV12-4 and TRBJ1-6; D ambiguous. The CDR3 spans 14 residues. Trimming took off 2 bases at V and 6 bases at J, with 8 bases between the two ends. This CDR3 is CASSLRRSNSPLHF. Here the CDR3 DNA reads TGTGCCAGCAGTTTAAGACGGAGTAATTCACCCCTCCACTTT.

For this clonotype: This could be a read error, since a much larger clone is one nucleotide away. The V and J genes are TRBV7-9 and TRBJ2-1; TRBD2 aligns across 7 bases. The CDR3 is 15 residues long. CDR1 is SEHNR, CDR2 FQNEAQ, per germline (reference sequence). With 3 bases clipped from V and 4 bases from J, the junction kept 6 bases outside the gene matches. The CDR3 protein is CASSLSSGWYNEQFF. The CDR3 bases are TGTGCCAGCAGCTTGAGTAGCGGGTGGTACAATGAGCAGTTCTTC.

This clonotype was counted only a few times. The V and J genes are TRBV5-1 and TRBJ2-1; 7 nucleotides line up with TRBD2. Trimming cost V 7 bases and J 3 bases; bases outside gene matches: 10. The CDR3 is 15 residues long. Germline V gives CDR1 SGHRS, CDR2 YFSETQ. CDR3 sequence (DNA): TGCGCCAGCGGGGTCTCTCCTAGCGGCTACAATGAGCAGTTCTTC. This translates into CASGVSPSGYNEQFF.

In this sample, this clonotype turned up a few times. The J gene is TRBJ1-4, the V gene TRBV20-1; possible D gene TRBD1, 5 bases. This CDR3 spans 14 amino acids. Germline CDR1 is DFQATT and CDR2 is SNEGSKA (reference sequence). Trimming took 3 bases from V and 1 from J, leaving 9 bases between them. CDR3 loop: CSASMQGTNEKLFF. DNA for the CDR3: TGCAGTGCTAGTATGCAGGGAACTAATGAAAAACTGTTTTTT.

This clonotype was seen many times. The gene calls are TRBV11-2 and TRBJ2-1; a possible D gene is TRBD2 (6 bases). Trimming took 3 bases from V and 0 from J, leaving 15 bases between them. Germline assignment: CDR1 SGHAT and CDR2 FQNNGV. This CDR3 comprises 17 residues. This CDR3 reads CASSFYISGSSYNEQFF. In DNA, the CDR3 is TGTGCCAGCAGCTTTTACATTAGCGGAAGCTCCTACAATGAGCAGTTCTTC. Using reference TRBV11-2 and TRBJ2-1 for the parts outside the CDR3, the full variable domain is EAGVAQSPRYKIIEKRQSVAFWCNPISGHATLYWYQQILGQGPKLLIQFQNNGVVDDSQLPKDRFSAERLKGVDSTLKIQPAKLEDSAVYLCASSFYISGSSYNEQFFGPGTRLTVL.

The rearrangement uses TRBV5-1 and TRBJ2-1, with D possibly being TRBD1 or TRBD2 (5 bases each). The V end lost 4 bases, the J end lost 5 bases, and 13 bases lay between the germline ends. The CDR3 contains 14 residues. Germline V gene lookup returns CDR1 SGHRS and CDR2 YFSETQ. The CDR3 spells CASSTGLQDNEQFF. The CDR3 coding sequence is TGCGCCAGCAGCACAGGACTTCAAGACAATGAGCAGTTCTTC.

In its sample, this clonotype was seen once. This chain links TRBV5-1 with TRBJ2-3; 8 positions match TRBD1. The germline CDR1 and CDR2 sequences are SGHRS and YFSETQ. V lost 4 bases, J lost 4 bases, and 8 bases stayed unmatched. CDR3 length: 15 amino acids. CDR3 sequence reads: CASSDLDRAADTQYF. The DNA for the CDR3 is TGCGCCAGCAGCGACCTGGACAGGGCGGCAGATACGCAGTATTTT.

CDR3 sequence: CASSYSGQGVDGYTF. CDR3 coding DNA: TGTGCCAGCAGTTACTCGGGACAGGGTGTAGATGGCTACACCTTC. The genes are TRBV6-5 and TRBJ1-2; 9 nucleotides match TRBD1. This CDR3 contains 15 residues. After removal of 0 bases from V and 6 bases from J, the junction contained 5 bases not matched to a gene. Looked up from germline, CDR1 is MNHEY and CDR2 is SVGAGI.

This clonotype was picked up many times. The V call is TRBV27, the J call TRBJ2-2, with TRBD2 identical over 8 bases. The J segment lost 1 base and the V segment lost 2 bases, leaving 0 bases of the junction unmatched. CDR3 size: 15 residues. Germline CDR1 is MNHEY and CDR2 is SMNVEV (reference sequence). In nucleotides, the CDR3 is TGTGCCAGCAGTTTAACTAGCGGGAACACCGGGGAGCTGTTTTTT. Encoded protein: CASSLTSGNTGELFF.

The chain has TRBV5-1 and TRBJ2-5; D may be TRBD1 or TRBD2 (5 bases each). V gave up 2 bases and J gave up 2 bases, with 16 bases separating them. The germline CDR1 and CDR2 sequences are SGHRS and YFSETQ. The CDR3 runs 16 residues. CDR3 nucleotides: TGCGCCAGCAGCTTTGGGGTCGGGGCAAAGCAAGAGACCCAGTACTTC. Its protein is CASSFGVGAKQETQYF.

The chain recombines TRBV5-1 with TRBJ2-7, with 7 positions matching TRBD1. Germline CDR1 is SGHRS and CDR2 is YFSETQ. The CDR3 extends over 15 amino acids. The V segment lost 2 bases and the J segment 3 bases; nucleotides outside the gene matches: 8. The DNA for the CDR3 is TGCGCCAGCAGCTTAGGAGACAGGGTCGACTACGAGCAGTACTTC. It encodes CASSLGDRVDYEQYF.

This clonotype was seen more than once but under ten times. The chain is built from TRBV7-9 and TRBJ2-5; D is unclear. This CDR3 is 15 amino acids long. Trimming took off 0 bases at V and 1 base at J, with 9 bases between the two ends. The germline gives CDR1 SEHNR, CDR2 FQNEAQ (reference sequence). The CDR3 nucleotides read TGTGCCAGCAGCTTAGCGGCGATCGGCCAAGAGACCCAGTACTTC. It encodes CASSLAAIGQETQYF.

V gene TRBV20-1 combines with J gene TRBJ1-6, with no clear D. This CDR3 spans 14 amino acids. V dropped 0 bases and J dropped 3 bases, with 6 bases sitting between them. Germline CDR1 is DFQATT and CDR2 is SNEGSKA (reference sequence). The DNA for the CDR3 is TGCAGTGCTAGAGATGGCAGCTATAATTCACCCCTCCACTTT. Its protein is CSARDGSYNSPLHF.

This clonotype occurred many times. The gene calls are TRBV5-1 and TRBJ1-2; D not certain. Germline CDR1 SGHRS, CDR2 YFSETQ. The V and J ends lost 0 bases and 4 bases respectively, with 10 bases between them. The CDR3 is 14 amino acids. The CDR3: CASSLDAERYGYTF. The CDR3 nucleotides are TGCGCCAGCAGCTTGGATGCAGAACGCTATGGCTACACCTTC.

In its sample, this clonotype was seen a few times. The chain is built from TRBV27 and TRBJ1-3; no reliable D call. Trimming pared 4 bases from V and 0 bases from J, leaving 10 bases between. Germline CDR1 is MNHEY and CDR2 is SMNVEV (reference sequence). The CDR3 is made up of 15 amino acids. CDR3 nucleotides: TGTGCCAGCAGTTCTCACTGGGACTCTGGAAACACCATATATTTT. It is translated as CASSSHWDSGNTIYF.

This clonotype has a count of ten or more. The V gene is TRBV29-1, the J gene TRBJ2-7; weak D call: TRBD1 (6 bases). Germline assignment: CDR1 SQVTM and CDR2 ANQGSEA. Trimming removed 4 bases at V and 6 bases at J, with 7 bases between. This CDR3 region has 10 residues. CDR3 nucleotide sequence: TGCAGCGTTGGGGGGCGCGAGCAGTACTTC. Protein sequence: CSVGGREQYF.